The 11 T cell receptor beta chains given below trace back to one sample, sequenced in a study of blood T cell repertoires in COVID-19. Sequencing used immunoSEQ multiplex PCR; TCRdb keeps in-frame clones, though not all of them. The data contain more than 250,000 clones, 85% of them seen just once; the ten biggest clones take up 4.5% to 6%. Sequencing was performed on peripheral blood. The source of these receptors is a man aged 50-59 years with active or convalescent COVID-19.

The chain is built from TRBV30 and TRBJ2-3; 7 bases agree with TRBD2. Germline V CDR1 and CDR2: GTSNPN, SVGIG (reference sequence). The V gene end was trimmed by 4 bases and the J gene end by 5 bases; junction bases not matched to a gene: 12. The CDR3 spans 15 residues. The CDR3 coding sequence is TGTGCCTGGACTAGCGGAGCAACCGGAGGAGATACGCAGTATTTT. Translation gives CAWTSGATGGDTQYF.

The chain couples TRBV4-1 to TRBJ2-7; TRBD2 is a possible D gene (5 bases). CDR1 is MGHRA and CDR2 is YSYEKL in the germline V gene. This CDR3 has 16 residues. V was trimmed by 0 bases and J by 1 base, leaving 13 bases between them. In DNA, the CDR3 is TGCGCCAGCAGCCAAGATTTGGCGGGCCGTTCCTACGAGCAGTACTTC. Protein product: CASSQDLAGRSYEQYF.

Concerning this clone itself: At one end, the junction sequence differs from germline, possibly due to a read error. The V call is TRBV19, the J call TRBJ1-2; D is unclear. Germline values: CDR1 LNHDA, CDR2 SQIVND (reference sequence). The CDR3 is made up of 12 amino acids. CDR3 loop: CASGLPNYGYTF. The CDR3 coding sequence is TGCGCTTCCGGACTACCTAACTATGGCTACACCTTC.

This clone was counted a single time. The rearrangement joins TRBV25-1 to TRBJ1-1, with a tentative D call TRBD1 (5 bases). Germline V lookup: CDR1 MGHDK, CDR2 SYGVNS. The CDR3 sequence is 17 residues long. Trimming removed 3 bases from V and 3 bases from J, with 20 bases in between. This chain's CDR3 is CASSEEGPMGGDTEAFF. In nucleotides, the CDR3 is TGTGCCAGCAGTGAGGAAGGGCCGATGGGGGGTGACACTGAAGCTTTCTTT. Using reference TRBV25-1 and TRBJ1-1 for the parts outside the CDR3, the full variable domain is EADIYQTPRYLVIGTGKKITLECSQTMGHDKMYWYQQDPGMELHLIHYSYGVNSTEKGDLSSESTVSRIRTEHFPLTLESARPSHTSQYLCASSEEGPMGGDTEAFFGQGTRLTVV.

The chain has TRBV10-1 and TRBJ2-7; 9 bases map to TRBD1. The CDR3 is 15 amino acids. Losses at the gene ends were 5 bases for V and 4 bases for J; bases not matched to a gene: 9. Per the germline V gene, CDR1 is WNHNN and CDR2 is SYGVQD (reference sequence). The CDR3 DNA reads as TGCGCCAGCAGTCTAGGACAGGGGCAATCGTACGAGCAGTACTTC. Translation gives CASSLGQGQSYEQYF.

This clone was seen more than once but under ten times. This rearrangement joins TRBV5-6 to TRBJ1-2; D is undetermined. Trimming shortened V by 1 base and J by 0 bases, and 7 bases separated the two germline ends. The germline V gene has CDR1 SGHDT and CDR2 YYEEEE. The CDR3 is 14 amino acids. CDR3 bases: TGTGCCAGCAGCTTGATACTATCTAACTATGGCTACACCTTC. Its protein product is CASSLILSNYGYTF.

The rearrangement joins TRBV6-2 or TRBV6-3 to TRBJ1-2; D is undetermined. V lost 0 bases and J 4 bases, leaving 6 bases between the germline ends. CDR3 length: 13 residues. Germline CDR1 reads MNHEY; CDR2 reads SVGEGT. The CDR3 region is CASSYSNSYGYTF. The CDR3 bases are TGTGCCAGCAGTTACTCGAACAGCTATGGCTACACCTTC.

The rearrangement uses TRBV28 and TRBJ2-7; 7 positions agree with TRBD1. The V gene's germline CDR1 is MDHEN and CDR2 SYDVKM. The CDR3 runs to 20 residues. The J segment lost 1 base and the V segment lost 10 bases, leaving 28 bases of the junction unmatched. The CDR3 nucleotides are TGTGCCACCCACACCCATTACATGGCAGGGGGTACCCGAATTTCCTACGAGCAGTACTTC. Its translation is CATHTHYMAGGTRISYEQYF.

The CDR3 here is CASSYRGDATEQYF. In nucleotides, the CDR3 is TGTGCCAGCAGTTACCGCGGGGACGCCACCGAGCAGTACTTC. J is TRBJ2-7 and V is TRBV6-6, with D tentatively TRBD2 (6 bases). V lost 2 bases to trimming and J lost 6 bases, with 14 bases between them. The CDR3 loop spans 14 amino acids. CDR1 MNHNY and CDR2 SVGAGI come from the germline V gene (reference sequence).

The chain is built from TRBV27 and TRBJ1-2, with D perhaps TRBD1 (5 bases). V lost 8 bases, J lost 7 bases, and 20 bases lay in between. The germline gives CDR1 MNHEY, CDR2 SMNVEV (reference sequence). This CDR3 is 14 amino acids long. For the CDR3, the DNA is TGTGCCAGCTCCACCACCCAGGGTGTTGGTGGCTACACCTTC. This codes for CASSTTQGVGGYTF.

The chain couples TRBV6-5 to TRBJ2-7, with TRBD1 matching over 7 bases. Germline CDR1 and CDR2: MNHEY and SVGAGI. This CDR3 contains 14 residues. Trimming cost V 2 bases and J 5 bases; bases outside gene matches: 6. The DNA of the CDR3 is TGTGCCAGCAGTTACCGCAGGGGGTTCGACGAGCAGTACTTC. It is translated as CASSYRRGFDEQYF.